This T cell receptor beta chain is from a study of cytomegalovirus exposure and HLA in healthy donors. Study-level results: Fewer N-insertions than the approximately 700-donor mean were reportedly shown by an Asian-associated ancestry cluster in a later analysis.

Comment on this clone: Its specificity is unknown.

Researchers ran the PCR with 60 Vbeta and 13 Jbeta primers. TCRdb's copy holds only in-frame clones and misses some; the assay was immunoSEQ multiplex PCR. This table holds some 160,000 clones, 78% found once. Looked up from germline, CDR1 is MNHNY and CDR2 is SVGAGI (reference sequence). Trimming took 5 bases from V and 10 from J; bases not matched to a gene: 7. The CDR3 runs 12 residues. This receptor was obtained from a male donor in good health and CMV-seronegative. The V and J genes are TRBV6-6 and TRBJ1-1; 7 bases line up with TRBD1. The sample taken for sequencing was PBMCs. This CDR3 is CASSTDRERAFF. CDR3 nucleotides: TGTGCCAGCAGTACCGACAGGGAGAGAGCTTTCTTT.